A selection of T cell receptor beta chains follows, all from one sample in a study of beta chain features in type 1 diabetes. Repertoires were generated with immunoSEQ multiplex PCR, while TCRdb's copy carries only in-frame clones and drops some. The sample consists of 250,000 to 300,000 clones, around 24% of them appearing once. Input material: naive CD4+ T cells from blood. These receptors came from a woman aged 25-40 years with type 1 diabetes. Both conserved end residues are part of each CDR3. D genes are given only for firm matches. Size is omitted from some rows. Given values are once, few, many or a class for expanded clones.

j_call d_call clone_size v_call cdr3_nt cdr3_aa
TRBJ2-5 - - TRBV2 TGTGCCAGCATGCCCGACAGGAAAGAGACCCAGTACTTC CASMPDRKETQYF
TRBJ2-5 TRBD2 few TRBV11-2 TGTGCCAGCAGCTGGCGGGGCAAGCGGGAGCAAGAGACCCAGTACTTC CASSWRGKREQETQYF
TRBJ2-3 - - TRBV6-4 TGTGCCAGCAGTGTACAAGAAGATACGCAGTATTTT CASSVQEDTQYF
TRBJ1-1 - - TRBV29-1 TGCAGCGTTGAATGGCATCAGAACACTGAAGCTTTCTTT CSVEWHQNTEAFF
TRBJ2-3 - few TRBV7-2 TGTGCCAGCAGCACCGGGGTGACTAGCACAGATACGCAGTATTTT CASSTGVTSTDTQYF
TRBJ2-1 TRBD1 few TRBV27 TGTGCCAGCAGTTTATGGGACAGGGACCATGAGCAGTTCTTC CASSLWDRDHEQFF
TRBJ2-7 TRBD2 - TRBV7-8 TGTGCCAGCAGCCTCACAGCGGGGACGTCGGGCGAGCAGTACTTC CASSLTAGTSGEQYF
TRBJ1-2 - - TRBV19 TGTGCCAGTATCTCTTCCAGGAACTCCAACTCCGGCTACACCTTC CASISSRNSNSGYTF
TRBJ2-7 - few TRBV5-6 TGTGCCAGCAGCTCTACTAAGTACGAGCAGTACTTC CASSSTKYEQYF
TRBJ2-3 - few TRBV30 TGTGCCTGGAGTGTACCAGGGGCAGATACGCAGTATTTT CAWSVPGADTQYF
TRBJ2-7 TRBD1 few TRBV5-1 TGCGCCAGCAGGGCACCCGGGACAGGGAACTACGAGCAGTACTTC CASRAPGTGNYEQYF